The 21 T cell receptor beta chains below come from one sample, sequenced in a study of OX40 agonist ivuxolimab in advanced cancers. Data came from immunoSEQ multiplex PCR; TCRdb stores just in-frame clones and leaves some out. The table shows 60,000 to 65,000 clones, with 84% occurring only once. The sample here was CD4+ or CD8+ T cells sorted from blood, taken in a trial of the OX40 agonist ivuxolimab. The source of these receptors is an adult with an advanced solid tumor such as melanoma, head and neck, liver or kidney cancer.

J is TRBJ2-3 and V is TRBV5-1; the D gene is possibly TRBD1 (6 bases). Trimming cost V 2 bases and J 2 bases, with 12 bases left between them. Germline V gives CDR1 SGHRS, CDR2 YFSETQ. The CDR3 length is 15 residues. In DNA form, the CDR3 reads TGCGCCAGCAGCTTTTTAGACAGGCCCACAGATACGCAGTATTTT. Translating it yields CASSFLDRPTDTQYF.

The rearrangement joins TRBV4-2 to TRBJ2-1; the match to TRBD2 covers 10 bases. V lost 1 base, J lost 4 bases, and 7 bases stayed unmatched. CDR3 length: 17 amino acids. The germline V gene has CDR1 LGHNA and CDR2 YNFKEQ. CDR3 amino acids: CASSQGSTSGAYNEQFF. For the CDR3, the DNA is TGTGCCAGCAGCCAAGGAAGTACTAGCGGGGCGTACAATGAGCAGTTCTTC.

The chain links TRBV7-9 to TRBJ1-2; no clear D. V was trimmed by 2 bases and J by 0 bases, leaving 10 bases between them. From germline, CDR1 is SEHNR and CDR2 FQNEAQ (reference sequence). The CDR3 covers 15 residues. DNA of the CDR3: TGTGCCAGCAGCTTATTGGGCAGAGCTAACTATGGCTACACCTTC. Protein: CASSLLGRANYGYTF. The whole variable domain, remainder taken from reference TRBV7-9 and TRBJ1-2, is DTGVSQNPRHKITKRGQNVTFRCDPISEHNRLYWYRQTLGQGPEFLTYFQNEAQLEKSRLLSDRFSAERPKGSFSTLEIQRTEQGDSAMYLCASSLLGRANYGYTFGSGTRLTVV.

The rearrangement uses TRBV19 and TRBJ1-1; TRBD1 matches 9 bases. Losses at the gene ends were 5 bases for V and 4 bases for J; bases not matched to a gene: 11. CDR3 length: 16 amino acids. Per germline, CDR1 LNHDA and CDR2 SQIVND (reference sequence). The CDR3 region is CASSVLPGQGLTEAFF. CDR3 DNA sequence: TGTGCCAGTAGTGTACTCCCGGGACAGGGACTCACTGAAGCTTTCTTT.

This chain links TRBV5-4 with TRBJ2-5; 12 bases align to TRBD1. The germline gives CDR1 SGHNT, CDR2 YYREEE (reference sequence). The trim removed 3 bases at V and 5 bases at J, leaving 5 bases unmatched. The CDR3 is made up of 15 amino acids. CDR3 in DNA: TGTGCCAGCAGCTGGGGACAGGGGGCCGGTGAGACCCAGTACTTC. Its translation: CASSWGQGAGETQYF.

A note on this clone: Other DNA sequences from this sample encode an identical CDR3 as well. The rearrangement uses TRBV9 and TRBJ2-5; D gene uncertain. Trimming took off 0 bases at V and 5 bases at J, with 8 bases between the two ends. The CDR3 spans 13 residues. Germline CDR1 reads SGDLS; CDR2 reads YYNGEE. The CDR3 region has the DNA TGTGCCAGCAGCGTAGGATCTGAGGAGACCCAGTACTTC. Translation gives CASSVGSEETQYF.

This clone was counted a single time. This sequence joins TRBV10-3 and TRBJ1-1; D gene uncertain. This CDR3 contains 14 residues. Germline loops: CDR1 ENHRY, CDR2 SYGVKD. CDR3 loop: CAHSRLGVPGEAFF. The DNA for the CDR3 is TGTGCACACTCCAGGCTTGGGGTTCCCGGTGAAGCTTTCTTT.

The chain couples TRBV19 to TRBJ1-5; TRBD1 matches 12 bases. CDR3 length equals 16 residues. Germline V lookup: CDR1 LNHDA, CDR2 SQIVND (reference sequence). With V trimmed by 7 bases and J by 6 bases, 10 bases remained unmatched. CDR3 sequence: CASTYGGTGGGQPQHF. CDR3 in DNA: TGTGCCAGTACCTATGGGGGGACAGGGGGCGGTCAGCCCCAGCATTTT. The full variable domain, rest sourced from reference TRBV19 and TRBJ1-5, is DGGITQSPKYLFRKEGQNVTLSCEQNLNHDAMYWYRQDPGQGLRLIYYSQIVNDFQKGDIAEGYSVSREKKESFPLTVTSAQKNPTAFYLCASTYGGTGGGQPQHFGDGTRLSIL.

The DNA for the CDR3 is TGTGCCAGCAGTTCCGCCTCGACAGTTTCCTACGAGCAGTACTTC. Its protein product is CASSSASTVSYEQYF. J is TRBJ2-5 and V is TRBV27; weak D call: TRBD1 (5 bases). The J call may not be correct, given that the DNA end is closer to TRBJ2-7. This CDR3 spans 15 amino acids. CDR1 MNHEY and CDR2 SMNVEV come from the germline V gene (reference sequence).

The J gene is TRBJ2-2, the V gene TRBV9, with a tentative D call TRBD2 (6 bases). V was trimmed by 8 bases and J by 0 bases, leaving 11 bases between them. CDR1 is SGDLS and CDR2 is YYNGEE in the germline V gene. CDR3 length equals 14 residues. The CDR3 DNA is TGTGCCAGTTCGACTAGAACGAACACCGGGGAGCTGTTTTTT. It specifies CASSTRTNTGELFF.

The gene calls are TRBV28 and TRBJ2-3, with 9 bases that match TRBD1. Per germline, CDR1 MDHEN and CDR2 SYDVKM. This CDR3 spans 15 amino acids. With 2 bases clipped from V and 4 bases from J, the junction kept 4 bases outside the gene matches. The CDR3: CASSLDRGIADTQYF. CDR3 sequence (DNA): TGTGCCAGCAGTTTAGACAGGGGGATCGCAGATACGCAGTATTTT. The variable domain in full, with the rest retrieved from reference TRBV28 and TRBJ2-3, is DVKVTQSSRYLVKRTGEKVFLECVQDMDHENMFWYRQDPGLGLRLIYFSYDVKMKEKGDIPEGYSVSREKKERFSLILESASTNQTSMYLCASSLDRGIADTQYFGPGTRLTVL.

This clone has only one observation. V gene TRBV27 combines with J gene TRBJ2-7, with 11 bases fitting TRBD2. J lost 4 bases, V lost 6 bases, and 11 bases had no gene match. CDR3 size: 16 residues. Germline V gene data show CDR1 as MNHEY and CDR2 as SMNVEV (reference sequence). CDR3 sequence: CASSPALAGDIYEQYF. The DNA for the CDR3 is TGTGCCAGCAGCCCCGCACTAGCGGGAGATATTTACGAGCAGTACTTC.

The V call is TRBV13, the J call TRBJ2-1, with 7 bases identical to TRBD2. Looked up from germline, CDR1 is PRHDT and CDR2 is FYEKMQ (reference sequence). The CDR3 runs 17 residues. The V gene end was trimmed by 2 bases and the J gene end by 4 bases; junction bases not matched to a gene: 11. The CDR3 DNA sequence: TGTGCCAGCAGCTTATCCGATTGGGGCGGGGGATACAATGAGCAGTTCTTC. Amino acids: CASSLSDWGGGYNEQFF.

This rearrangement joins TRBV5-1 to TRBJ2-7; 7 bases fit TRBD1. The germline V gene encodes CDR1 SGHRS and CDR2 YFSETQ. J was trimmed by 2 bases and V by 1 base; bases with no gene match: 3. This CDR3 has 14 amino acids. In DNA form, the CDR3 reads TGCGCCAGCAGCTTGTACAGGGGACCCTACGAGCAGTACTTC. It codes for CASSLYRGPYEQYF.

The gene calls are TRBV7-8 and TRBJ2-2, with 9 nucleotides matching TRBD1. V shed 5 bases and J 7 bases; nucleotides not matched to a gene: 14. The germline V gene has CDR1 SGHVS and CDR2 FQNEAQ. This CDR3 has 17 amino acids. DNA for the CDR3: TGTGCCAGCAGCCGACGGGGGACAGGGCTAGAGGTCGGGGAGCTGTTTTTT. Protein: CASSRRGTGLEVGELFF.

V is TRBV2 and J is TRBJ2-3; D remains unclear. Trimming took 5 bases from V and 0 from J, leaving 12 bases between them. Germline loops: CDR1 SNHLY, CDR2 FYNNEI. CDR3 length: 15 amino acids. The CDR3 DNA follows: TGTGCCAGCAGTTTTCAAACCGGGAGCACAGATACGCAGTATTTT. This gives the protein CASSFQTGSTDTQYF.

V is TRBV2 and J is TRBJ1-1, with TRBD1 as a possible D gene (6 bases). This CDR3 region has 13 residues. With 2 bases removed from V and 6 bases from J, the gap between germline ends came to 10 bases. Germline V gives CDR1 SNHLY, CDR2 FYNNEI. CDR3 nucleotides: TGTGCCAGCAGTGAAAGGGGGGAGTCTGAAGCTTTCTTT. This sequence encodes CASSERGESEAFF. The variable domain in full, with the rest retrieved from reference TRBV2 and TRBJ1-1, is EPEVTQTPSHQVTQMGQEVILRCVPISNHLYFYWYRQILGQKVEFLVSFYNNEISEKSEIFDDQFSVERPDGSNFTLKIRSTKLEDSAMYFCASSERGESEAFFGQGTRLTVV.

The rearrangement links TRBV7-2 to TRBJ1-3; weak D call: TRBD1 (5 bases). Trimming stripped 5 bases from V and 0 bases from J, with 11 bases between. The CDR3 consists of 15 residues. CDR1 is SGHTA, CDR2 FQGNSA, per germline. The CDR3 bases are TGTGCCAGCAGCGGGGGACGGTCCTCTGGAAACACCATATATTTT. Amino acids: CASSGGRSSGNTIYF.

The V gene is TRBV9, the J gene TRBJ1-4, with a weak D call TRBD1 (5 bases). The CDR3 length is 16 residues. Germline assignment: CDR1 SGDLS and CDR2 YYNGEE. With 4 bases removed from V and 0 bases from J, the gap between germline ends came to 13 bases. The CDR3 reads CASSPSATATNEKLFF. CDR3 nucleotides: TGTGCCAGCAGCCCCAGTGCGACAGCAACTAATGAAAAACTGTTTTTT.

The J gene is TRBJ2-5, the V gene TRBV7-2; 9 bases align to TRBD2. Germline CDR1 reads SGHTA; CDR2 reads FQGNSA. CDR3 length equals 17 residues. The V gene end was trimmed by 1 base and the J gene end by 0 bases; junction bases not matched to a gene: 6. CDR3 region: CASSLVRTSDYQETQYF. The CDR3 DNA reads as TGTGCCAGCAGCTTAGTGAGGACTAGCGATTACCAAGAGACCCAGTACTTC.

V and J are TRBV29-1 and TRBJ2-5, with D possibly TRBD1 on 5 matching bases. CDR3 length: 12 residues. Germline-derived CDR1 and CDR2 are SQVTM and ANQGSEA. Deletions cut 1 base from V and 5 bases from J, with 8 bases between. For the CDR3, the DNA is TGCAGCGTTGAAGGGACATCGGAGACCCAGTACTTC. It translates to CSVEGTSETQYF.